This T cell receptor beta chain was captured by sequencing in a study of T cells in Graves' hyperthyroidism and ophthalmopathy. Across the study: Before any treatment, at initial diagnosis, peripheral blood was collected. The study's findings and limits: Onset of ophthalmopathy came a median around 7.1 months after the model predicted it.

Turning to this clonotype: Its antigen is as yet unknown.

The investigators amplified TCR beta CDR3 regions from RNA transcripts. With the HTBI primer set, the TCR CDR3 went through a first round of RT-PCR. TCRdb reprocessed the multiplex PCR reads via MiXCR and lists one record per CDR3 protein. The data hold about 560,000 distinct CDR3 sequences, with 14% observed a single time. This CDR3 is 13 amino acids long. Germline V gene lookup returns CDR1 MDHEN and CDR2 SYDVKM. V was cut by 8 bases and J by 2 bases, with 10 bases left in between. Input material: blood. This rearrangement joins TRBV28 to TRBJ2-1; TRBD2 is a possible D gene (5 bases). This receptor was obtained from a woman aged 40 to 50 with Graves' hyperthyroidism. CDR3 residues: CASRGVPYNEQFF. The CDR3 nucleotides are TGTGCCAGCCGGGGAGTCCCCTACAATGAGCAGTTCTTC.